The sequence of this TCR beta chain was determined in a study of OX40 agonist ivuxolimab in advanced cancers. Study context: Ivuxolimab, which patients received intravenously every 2 weeks, was dosed at 0.01 to 10 mg/kg. Partial responses were observed in three patients, of whom one had hepatocellular carcinoma and two had cutaneous melanoma.

General study findings and limits: With doses of 0.1 to 3.0 mg/kg, CD4+ and CD8+ blood T cells had undergone clonal expansion by week 6.

The table came from immunoSEQ multiplex PCR; TCRdb's copy has only in-frame clones and leaves some out. The sample consists of over 30,000 clones, about 87% of them appearing once. The CDR3 totals 15 residues. Trimming cost V 3 bases and J 3 bases, with 15 bases left between them. Germline loops: CDR1 SGHTA, CDR2 FQGNSA. As for this clone: Its specificity is not known.

This chain links TRBV7-2 with TRBJ2-7, with D possibly matching TRBD1 (6 bases). This sample comprised CD4+ or CD8+ T cells sorted from blood, obtained in a trial of the OX40 agonist ivuxolimab. This TCR derives from an adult with an advanced solid tumor such as melanoma, head and neck, liver or kidney cancer. The CDR3 DNA sequence: TGTGCCAGCAGCTTTAAAGGGGGAGAGGGCTACGAGCAGTACTTC. It codes for CASSFKGGEGYEQYF.